These 7 T cell receptor beta chains were all obtained from the same sample, sequenced in a study of blood T cell repertoires in COVID-19. Using immunoSEQ multiplex PCR, the repertoire was profiled, and TCRdb retains in-frame clones only, with some absent. The table records roughly 330,000 clones, 88% of them present only once. Sequenced input: PBMCs or T cells enriched from blood (not recorded which). These TCRs come from a man aged 30 to 45 who had recovered from COVID-19.

The chain is built from TRBV7-3 and TRBJ2-1; 10 nucleotides align to TRBD2. Looked up from germline, CDR1 is SGHTA and CDR2 is FQGTGA. V dropped 2 bases and J dropped 0; count of bases not matched to a gene: 13. This CDR3 has 20 residues. The CDR3 coding sequence is TGTGCCAGCAGCTTATCTAGCGGGGGCTCAAGAGGGGGCTCCTACAATGAGCAGTTCTTC. Amino acids: CASSLSSGGSRGGSYNEQFF.

The chain carries TRBV2 and TRBJ2-7, with 10 bases matching TRBD2. J gave up 3 bases and V 5 bases, and 4 bases lay outside the gene matches. The V gene's germline CDR1 is SNHLY and CDR2 FYNNEI. CDR3 length: 14 residues. The CDR3 bases are TGTGCCAGCAGTCCTAGCGGGGGATACTACGAGCAGTACTTC. As protein: CASSPSGGYYEQYF.

The chain carries TRBV15 and TRBJ2-7; TRBD2 is a possible D gene (6 bases). Trimming stripped 3 bases from V and 5 bases from J, with 20 bases between. The CDR3 runs 16 residues. The germline V gene encodes CDR1 LNHNV and CDR2 YYDKDF (reference sequence). The CDR3 here is CATSRNQAGRGDEQYF. The DNA for the CDR3 is TGTGCCACCAGCAGGAACCAGGCGGGGAGAGGTGACGAGCAGTACTTC.

The gene calls are TRBV5-6 and TRBJ1-4, with a possible D match to TRBD1 (5 bases). CDR1 is SGHDT, CDR2 YYEEEE, per germline. There are 13 residues in the CDR3. Trimming left V 4 bases short and J 7 bases short, with 11 bases between. The CDR3 sequence: CASSPWGGEKLFF. The CDR3 nucleotides read TGTGCCAGCAGCCCATGGGGCGGTGAAAAACTGTTTTTT.

The chain combines TRBV6-6 with TRBJ2-5; TRBD2 aligns across 10 bases. Germline CDR1 and CDR2: MNHNY and SVGAGI (reference sequence). V lost 5 bases and J lost 4; bases outside the gene matches: 10. This CDR3 is built from 16 residues. The CDR3 sequence is CASSNPKAGGPETQYF. Written as DNA, the CDR3 is TGTGCCAGCAGTAATCCGAAAGCGGGGGGGCCAGAGACCCAGTACTTC.

The rearrangement joins TRBV28 to TRBJ1-5; D is perhaps TRBD1 (6 bases). Germline V gives CDR1 MDHEN, CDR2 SYDVKM. Trimming removed 6 bases from V and 3 bases from J, with 9 bases in between. The length of the CDR3 is 13 residues. The CDR3, as DNA: TGTGCCAGCAGAACAGGGTTCAATCAGCCCCAGCATTTT. This gives the protein CASRTGFNQPQHF. The full variable domain, rest sourced from reference TRBV28 and TRBJ1-5, is DVKVTQSSRYLVKRTGEKVFLECVQDMDHENMFWYRQDPGLGLRLIYFSYDVKMKEKGDIPEGYSVSREKKERFSLILESASTNQTSMYLCASRTGFNQPQHFGDGTRLSIL.

This chain joins TRBV2 and TRBJ1-4; D call uncertain. This CDR3 is built from 13 residues. Germline values: CDR1 SNHLY, CDR2 FYNNEI. V lost 5 bases to trimming and J lost 6 bases, with 10 bases between them. Written as DNA, the CDR3 is TGTGCCAGCAGTCCTAGATGGGATGAAAAACTGTTTTTT. The encoded protein is CASSPRWDEKLFF.